These 17 T cell receptor beta chains originate from one sample sequenced in a study of T cell responses to AZD1222 COVID-19 vaccine. Sequenced by immunoSEQ multiplex PCR; TCRdb stores in-frame clones only, minus some. Counted here are roughly 120,000 clones, roughly 87% occurring once; the ten biggest clones make up 7.5%. The sample was peripheral blood, taken on day 0 of AZD1222 vaccination. The origin of the receptors is an adult in good health.

CDR3 in DNA: TGTGCCAGCAGTTGGGGACAGAATTCACCCCTCCACTTT. This codes for CASSWGQNSPLHF. The chain is built from TRBV27 and TRBJ1-6, with 7 positions matching TRBD1. The CDR3 contains 13 residues. Germline CDR1 is MNHEY and CDR2 is SMNVEV (reference sequence). With 4 bases clipped from V and 7 bases from J, the junction kept 1 base outside the gene matches.

This rearrangement joins TRBV5-1 to TRBJ2-7; D ambiguous. The germline V and J ends were trimmed by 3 bases and 7 bases, with 14 bases remaining between them. CDR1 is SGHRS, CDR2 YFSETQ, per germline. The CDR3 sequence is 13 residues long. The chain's CDR3 is CASSSSNLGEQYF. CDR3 coding DNA: TGCGCCAGCAGCTCCTCAAATTTGGGTGAGCAGTACTTC.

This chain connects TRBV5-5 to TRBJ2-3; the D gene is possibly TRBD1 (5 bases). Trimming removed 4 bases at V and 6 bases at J, with 15 bases between. The CDR3 is 14 amino acids. The germline V gene has CDR1 SGHKS and CDR2 YYEKEE (reference sequence). The CDR3: CASSRLGKGDTQYF. The CDR3 nucleotides are TGTGCCAGCAGCCGCTTGGGTAAGGGGGATACGCAGTATTTT.

The genes are TRBV5-1 and TRBJ2-5; D perhaps matches TRBD2 (5 bases). The CDR3 extends over 15 amino acids. V was cut by 0 bases and J by 5 bases, with 14 bases left in between. The germline CDR1 and CDR2 sequences are SGHRS and YFSETQ. CDR3 coding DNA: TGCGCCAGCAGCTTGGTCCCAGCGGCCGAGGAGACCCAGTACTTC. This codes for CASSLVPAAEETQYF.

The V call is TRBV7-9, the J call TRBJ1-2, with a possible D match to TRBD1 (5 bases). V was clipped by 3 bases and J by 6 bases, with 14 bases between them. There are 14 residues in the CDR3. Germline assignment: CDR1 SEHNR and CDR2 FQNEAQ (reference sequence). The CDR3: CASSFSGDYDGYTF. In DNA, the CDR3 is TGTGCCAGCAGCTTTTCCGGGGACTACGATGGCTACACCTTC.

V usage is TRBV28 and J usage is TRBJ1-1; D gene uncertain. The V gene's germline CDR1 is MDHEN and CDR2 SYDVKM. This CDR3 comprises 16 residues. V dropped 6 bases and J dropped 0 bases, with 17 bases sitting between them. CDR3 in DNA: TGTGCCAGCAGCCCCGTGCTTTCCTCAGTGAACACTGAAGCTTTCTTT. Translated: CASSPVLSSVNTEAFF.

The chain couples TRBV28 to TRBJ1-1; 7 nucleotides match TRBD1. The V gene end was trimmed by 7 bases and the J gene end by 1 base; junction bases not matched to a gene: 9. Per germline, CDR1 MDHEN and CDR2 SYDVKM. This CDR3 has 15 amino acids. The CDR3 sequence: CASISGAGGNTEAFF. CDR3 coding DNA: TGTGCCAGCATCTCCGGGGCAGGGGGGAACACTGAAGCTTTCTTT.

The genes are TRBV7-8 and TRBJ1-2; TRBD1 agrees at 8 bases. V lost 5 bases to trimming and J lost 4 bases; unmatched junction nucleotides: 6. Germline CDR1 is SGHVS and CDR2 is FQNEAQ. The CDR3 contains 14 residues. The CDR3 DNA reads as TGTGCCAGCAGCCCTCGGACAGGGAGCTATGGCTACACCTTC. The encoded protein is CASSPRTGSYGYTF.

This chain connects TRBV2 to TRBJ1-1; D is perhaps TRBD1 (5 bases). This CDR3 region has 15 residues. Trimming pared 6 bases from V and 0 bases from J, leaving 14 bases between. In germline, CDR1 is SNHLY, CDR2 FYNNEI. This CDR3 reads CASRWGTSVNTEAFF. CDR3 nucleotide sequence: TGTGCCAGCAGGTGGGGGACCTCTGTGAACACTGAAGCTTTCTTT.

The V call is TRBV2, the J call TRBJ1-2, with D perhaps TRBD1 (6 bases). This CDR3 comprises 13 residues. Germline CDR1 is SNHLY and CDR2 is FYNNEI. With 6 bases removed from V and 5 bases from J, the gap between germline ends came to 13 bases. CDR3 nucleotides: TGTGCCAGCAGGACAGGAGCGGGATATGGCTACACCTTC. It encodes CASRTGAGYGYTF. Together with reference TRBV2 and TRBJ1-2, the CDR3 gives the full variable domain: EPEVTQTPSHQVTQMGQEVILRCVPISNHLYFYWYRQILGQKVEFLVSFYNNEISEKSEIFDDQFSVERPDGSNFTLKIRSTKLEDSAMYFCASRTGAGYGYTFGSGTRLTVV.

This rearrangement joins TRBV5-4 to TRBJ2-5; D is perhaps TRBD1 (6 bases). From germline, CDR1 is SGHNT and CDR2 YYREEE (reference sequence). Deletions cut 0 bases from V and 5 bases from J, with 8 bases between. The CDR3 sequence is 13 residues long. The CDR3 protein is CASSLEGDETQYF. The CDR3 nucleotides are TGTGCCAGCAGCTTGGAGGGGGACGAGACCCAGTACTTC.

The chain uses TRBV27 and TRBJ2-3; no firm D call. CDR1 is MNHEY and CDR2 is SMNVEV in the germline V gene (reference sequence). This CDR3 is built from 15 residues. V was pared by 6 bases and J by 4 bases, with 17 bases between. CDR3 in amino acids: CASSLIGPPSDTQYF. CDR3 sequence (DNA): TGTGCCAGCAGCCTAATCGGCCCGCCCTCAGATACGCAGTATTTT.

The chain recombines TRBV11-2 with TRBJ2-1; D unresolved. The V gene's germline CDR1 is SGHAT and CDR2 FQNNGV. There are 14 residues in the CDR3. The V gene lost 1 base and the J gene lost 10 bases, with 14 bases spanning the gap. In DNA form, the CDR3 reads TGTGCCAGCAGCTTAGGGGTAAGCCTCCGGGAGCAGTTCTTC. Protein: CASSLGVSLREQFF.

The V call is TRBV19, the J call TRBJ1-3; no clear D. This CDR3 has 15 amino acids. Germline CDR1 reads LNHDA; CDR2 reads SQIVND (reference sequence). V was pared by 4 bases and J by 3 bases, with 13 bases between. The CDR3 DNA reads as TGTGCCAGTAGTACAGCCCCGGTGCTTGGAAACACCATATATTTT. It encodes CASSTAPVLGNTIYF.

This clone has just a few counts. This CDR3 is also generated by other DNA sequences in the sample. CDR3 loop: CSVELADYEQYF. The CDR3 DNA reads as TGCAGCGTTGAATTAGCGGACTACGAGCAGTACTTC. The genes are TRBV29-1 and TRBJ2-7, with D tentatively TRBD2 (6 bases). Trimming removed 2 bases at V and 3 bases at J, with 8 bases between. Looked up from germline, CDR1 is SQVTM and CDR2 is ANQGSEA. The CDR3 contains 12 residues.

The chain uses TRBV27 and TRBJ2-7; D is undetermined. Deletions cut 6 bases from V and 3 bases from J, with 12 bases between. This CDR3 has 13 amino acids. CDR1 and CDR2 from the germline V gene are MNHEY and SMNVEV (reference sequence). The CDR3 loop reads CASSSLDHYEQYF. The DNA for the CDR3 is TGTGCCAGCAGCTCTTTAGATCACTACGAGCAGTACTTC.

This chain joins TRBV5-4 and TRBJ1-1, with a possible D match to TRBD1 (5 bases). Trimming stripped 2 bases from V and 2 bases from J, with 10 bases between. CDR3 length: 14 amino acids. Germline assignment: CDR1 SGHNT and CDR2 YYREEE (reference sequence). CDR3 nucleotide sequence: TGTGCCAGCAGCTTATGGGACTTAAACACTGAAGCTTTCTTT. Translating gives CASSLWDLNTEAFF.